Detailed here is one T cell receptor beta chain. As yet, its antigen is unknown. With molecular barcodes, quantitative 5'-RACE was used to make the TCR beta libraries. One entry per CDR3 protein results from TCRdb running MiXCR on the 5' RACE reads. The sample gives a few hundred thousand distinct CDR3 sequences, 20% to 30% of which show up once; approximately 0.61% is in the top ten. This entry is derived from a study of CD8 T cells in ankylosing spondylitis. Study-level findings and limits: According to the report, clones linked to the disease were significantly enriched in matched synovial fluid samples taken from ankylosing spondylitis patients. A TCR beta motif of eight highly homologous variants appeared characteristic of ankylosing spondylitis blood.

This CDR3 contains 15 residues. Trimming removed 5 bases at V and 7 bases at J, with 15 bases between. Germline V gene sequence: CDR1 SGHVS, CDR2 FNYEAQ. Sequences were obtained from blood, either unsorted or a sorted T cell fraction (not recorded which). The V gene is TRBV7-6, the J gene TRBJ1-6; D ambiguous. The source is a male donor with ankylosing spondylitis or in good health (not recorded which). The CDR3 DNA follows: TGTGCCAGCAGCCCCTCCTCCGGAAGGAATTCACCCCTCCACTTT. It specifies CASSPSSGRNSPLHF. Full variable domain (missing parts from reference TRBV7-6 and TRBJ1-6): GAGVSQSPRYKVTKRGQDVALRCDPISGHVSLYWYRQALGQGPEFLTYFNYEAQQDKSGLPNDRFSAERPEGSISTLTIQRTEQRDSAMYRCASSPSSGRNSPLHFGNGTRLTVT.